The following is a T cell receptor (beta chain) sequence with its context. Its antigen remains unidentified. From the germline J gene comes the end of the CDR3, since the read stops 3 residues before it. Every participant had a single incident cervical HPV16 infection, and women with prevalent HPV16 infections were excluded. Cervical HPV DNA was detected by MY09/MY11 PCR and genotyped by dot-blot hybridization. About 15 mL of heparinized blood were centrifuged, and the buffy coat was aliquoted, frozen at -30°C, then stored at -80°C. QIAGEN kits were used to extract genomic DNA from buffy coat specimens. For this chain, trimming is 3 bases at the V end and 5 bases at the J end, and the number of junction bases without a gene match is 6. The CDR3 numbers 15 residues from cysteine through phenylalanine. The DNA shown is the part of the CDR3 that was read: 36 bases, in frame from base 1. Via the germline V gene, CDR1 is MGHRA and CDR2 YSYEKL.

The data derive from a study of T cells in women clearing cervical HPV infection (dated by TCRdb to the late 2010s). A note on the overall study: The cases were approximately 25 women with histologically confirmed HPV16-related CIN3 or worse, and 2 of these cases were invasive cancers. The 20 to 25 controls were women who cleared a single incident HPV16 infection within 12 months without developing precancer or cancer. Blood from cases was collected at the visit at which the lesion was first identified, whereas blood from controls was collected once infection was no longer detected. For cases, a median interval of about 150 days, with an interquartile range of 90 to 200 days, was observed between lesion detection and blood sampling. Since only a few of the women had HLA typing available, the possibility that HLA type was acting as a confounder could not be ruled out. The exploratory proof-of-principle case-control study was nested within the Guanacaste HPV Natural History Study in Costa Rica and compared TCR repertoires across cervical HPV16 outcomes. Cases and controls were matched on age within five years and on year of sample collection. A median age of nearly 35 years was observed in cases versus 38 to 45 in controls, and no significant differences in baseline characteristics were found. The parent cohort enrolled around 10,000 women aged 18 or older in Guanacaste, Costa Rica, during about 1993 to 1995 and followed them for seven to eight years. Five blinded duplicates per group were added as quality controls, giving around 60 samples: approximately 50 participants and 10 replicates.

The immunoSEQ assay used multiplex PCR to amplify TCR beta CDR3 regions from an average of roughly 1.2 ug of genomic DNA per sample. The assay corrected primer bias using a complete synthetic TCR repertoire to establish an amplification baseline. The amplicons were sequenced using the Illumina platform. In the authors' own workflow: Error correction of the sequences involved clustering with frequency ratios plus a modified nearest-neighbor algorithm, after which the sequences were analyzed in the immunoSEQ Analyzer using IMGT gene definitions. At each rarefaction depth, TCR richness and evenness were averaged across 20 rarefaction repeats, and any sample with fewer sequences than the depth was left out. Wilcoxon rank sum tests with FDR correction were used to compare relative abundances of V, D and J genes between the groups. In the blinded duplicates, the intraclass correlation was less than 97% for TCR richness and averaged around 80% across over 65 gene segments. This is the immuneACCESS table as TCRdb keeps it, with only in-frame sequences that have V and J called. A part of the clones is gone; compared with another copy, unresolved V genes explain less than half, and the rest is unexplained. V and J calls and clone size are given by that table; D and trimming were obtained from the DNA. The sample has some 50,000 clones on record. The ten top clones hold 0.98% of the sample.

General study outcomes and caveats: The cross-sectional design could not show whether the associations came before the infection or were a result of it, and neither effector/memory subsets nor HPV-specific T cells were isolated. Cases were distinguished from controls with an estimated AUC of approximately 0.83 by random forest classifiers combining richness and V gene abundances. Because T-cell numbers per sample were unknown, differences in richness could reflect varying T-cell content rather than repertoire biology. Cases had lower TRBV6-7 relative abundance than controls (about 0.1% versus 0.15%; Bonferroni P = 0.0008). TCR repertoire richness was significantly higher in CIN3+ cases than in controls across sequencing depths, while evenness did not differ.

Sequenced input: blood buffy coat. This receptor chain uses TRBV4-1 and TRBJ2-7, with 11 junctional bases fitting TRBD1. The source is a woman aged 18 to 75 with a cervical HPV16 infection that either progressed to CIN3+ or cleared (not recorded which). The sequenced part of the CDR3 DNA is TGCGCCAGCAGCCAGAGGACAGGGGGCAGGGACGAG. It specifies CASSQRTGGRDE. The whole CDR3 protein reads CASSQRTGGRDEQYF.